A selection of T cell receptor beta chains follows, all from one sample in a study of blood T cells in healthy people across ages. TCRdb reanalysed the 5' RACE reads using MiXCR and keeps one entry per CDR3 protein. The sample contains 780,000 or so distinct CDR3 sequences, just over 55% of which appear only once. Source material: blood. These receptors all come from a man aged 35 to 55 in good health. Each CDR3 is given without its conserved first and last residue. The order of the fields is clone size, CDR3 length, V gene, J gene, CDR3 protein. Some rows have no size entry. The others give once, few or many, or a class for an expanded clone.

size: -
length: 12
V: TRBV4-1
J: TRBJ1-5
CDR3: ASSQGPGDQPQH

size: few
length: 12
V: TRBV4-2
J: TRBJ2-1
CDR3: ASSQDLADNEQF

size: few
length: 13
V: TRBV4-3
J: TRBJ2-5
CDR3: ASSLRTSGSETQY

size: few
length: 13
V: TRBV12-3/TRBV12-4
J: TRBJ2-7
CDR3: ASSAHRGIGYEQY

size: few
length: 12
V: TRBV14
J: TRBJ1-2
CDR3: ASSPLTGSDGYT

size: -
length: 12
V: TRBV7-2
J: TRBJ2-7
CDR3: ASSSDGFSYEQY

size: -
length: 14
V: TRBV27
J: -
CDR3: ASRLHQGQGLETQY

size: -
length: 10
V: TRBV11-2
J: -
CDR3: ASNEQGVEQY

size: -
length: 16
V: TRBV7-3
J: TRBJ2-5
CDR3: ASSLGSSGGTQQETQY

size: -
length: 12
V: TRBV27
J: TRBJ1-2
CDR3: ASSLQGEMSGYT

size: many
length: 12
V: TRBV6-5
J: TRBJ2-3
CDR3: ASSYSWPKETQY

size: -
length: 10
V: TRBV20-1
J: TRBJ2-3
CDR3: SARVPTDTQY

size: few
length: 12
V: TRBV10-3
J: TRBJ2-7
CDR3: AISSSGTTYEQY

size: -
length: 17
V: TRBV6-2/TRBV6-3
J: TRBJ2-7
CDR3: ASSSPPEESGRLSYEQY

size: few
length: 12
V: TRBV2
J: TRBJ2-5
CDR3: ASNYRDRGETQY

size: -
length: 15
V: TRBV7-2
J: TRBJ2-1
CDR3: ASSSPLRRLANNEQF

size: -
length: 13
V: TRBV29-1
J: TRBJ1-1
CDR3: SVEDLRQIFTEAF